This section outlines one TCR beta chain sequence together with its context. The data were obtained in a study of Tregs in tolerant kidney transplant recipients. With V trimmed by 6 bases and J by 4 bases, 10 bases remained unmatched. The germline V gene has CDR1 MRHNA and CDR2 SNTAGT. The CDR3 runs 17 residues. Sequenced by immunoSEQ multiplex PCR; TCRdb stores in-frame clones only, minus some. The data contain approximately 43,000 clones, about 90% of them singletons. Unstimulated regulatory T cells (CD4+CD25+CD127-), CD4+CD25- non-regulatory cells, CD4 and CD8 cells were FACS-sorted from thawed PBMCs.

The source of this sequence is a human donor in good health. What was sequenced was Tregs from blood. The V gene is TRBV6-4, the J gene TRBJ2-2; 11 bases agree with TRBD2. Here the CDR3 DNA reads TGTGCCAGCAGCCAGGGGCTAGCGGGAGGAAGCACCGGGGAGCTGTTTTTT. Translating it yields CASSQGLAGGSTGELFF.